This TCR beta chain originates from a study of response to subunit inactivated influenza vaccine. A note on this clonotype: The antigen is undetermined.

Germline assignment: CDR1 SEHNR and CDR2 FQNEAQ (reference sequence). V dropped 5 bases and J dropped 6 bases, with 12 bases sitting between them. This CDR3 has 13 residues. TCRdb used MiXCR to reprocess the RT-PCR reads, holding one entry per CDR3 protein. Altogether fewer than 750,000 distinct CDR3 sequences are present, about 15% being singletons, with the ten largest covering roughly 10%. Study-wide points: Every seasonal influenza vaccination brings in few new T cells, the authors suggested.

The clonotype was recovered from a man aged 45-65 years who received an inactivated influenza vaccine. The source was PBMCs from blood, collected about 12 days after vaccination. The genes are TRBV7-9 and TRBJ2-3; no definite D call. This CDR3 reads CASSLRAWDTQYF. In DNA, the CDR3 is TGTGCCAGCAGCCTCCGAGCCTGGGATACGCAGTATTTT. Filled out from reference TRBV7-9 and TRBJ2-3, the complete variable domain reads DTGVSQNPRHKITKRGQNVTFRCDPISEHNRLYWYRQTLGQGPEFLTYFQNEAQLEKSRLLSDRFSAERPKGSFSTLEIQRTEQGDSAMYLCASSLRAWDTQYFGPGTRLTVL.